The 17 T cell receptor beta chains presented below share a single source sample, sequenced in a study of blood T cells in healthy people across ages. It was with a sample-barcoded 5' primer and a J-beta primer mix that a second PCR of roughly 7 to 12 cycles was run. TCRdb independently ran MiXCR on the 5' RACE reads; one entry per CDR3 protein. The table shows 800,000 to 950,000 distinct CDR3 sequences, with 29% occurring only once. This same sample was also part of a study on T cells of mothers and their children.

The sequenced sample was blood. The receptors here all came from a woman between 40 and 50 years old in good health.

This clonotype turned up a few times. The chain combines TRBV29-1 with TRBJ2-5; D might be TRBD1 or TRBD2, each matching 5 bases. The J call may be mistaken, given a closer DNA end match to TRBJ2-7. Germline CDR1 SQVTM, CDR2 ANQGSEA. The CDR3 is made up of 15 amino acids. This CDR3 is CSVELSRDGAYEQYF. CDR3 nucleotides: TGCAGCGTTGAATTGTCCCGGGACGGGGCCTACGAGCAGTACTTC.

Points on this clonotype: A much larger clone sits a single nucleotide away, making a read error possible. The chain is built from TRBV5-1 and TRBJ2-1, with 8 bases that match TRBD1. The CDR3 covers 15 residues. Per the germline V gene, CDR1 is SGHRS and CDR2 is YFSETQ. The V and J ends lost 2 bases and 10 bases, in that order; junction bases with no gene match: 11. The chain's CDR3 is CASSFWTGNSYEQFF. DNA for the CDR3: TGCGCCAGCAGCTTCTGGACAGGGAACTCCTACGAGCAGTTCTTC.

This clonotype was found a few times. CDR3 protein: CASSTLDSTSYEQYF. The CDR3 bases are TGCGCCAGCAGCACTCTGGACAGTACCTCCTACGAGCAGTACTTC. The chain combines TRBV5-1 with TRBJ2-7; D might be TRBD1 (6 bases). Deletions cut 4 bases from V and 0 bases from J, with 14 bases between. CDR3 length: 15 residues. Germline lookup yields CDR1 SGHRS and CDR2 YFSETQ.

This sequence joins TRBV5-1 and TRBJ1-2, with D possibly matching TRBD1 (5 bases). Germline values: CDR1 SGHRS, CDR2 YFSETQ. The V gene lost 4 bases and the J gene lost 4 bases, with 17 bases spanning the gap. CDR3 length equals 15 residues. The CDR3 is CASSPKTALPYGYTF. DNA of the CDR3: TGCGCCAGCAGCCCTAAGACAGCTTTGCCCTATGGCTACACCTTC.

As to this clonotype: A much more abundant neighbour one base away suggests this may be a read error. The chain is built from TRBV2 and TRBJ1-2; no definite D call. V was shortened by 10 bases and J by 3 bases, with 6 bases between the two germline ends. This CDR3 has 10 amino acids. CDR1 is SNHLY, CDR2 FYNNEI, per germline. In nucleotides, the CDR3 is TGTGCCACCGGGGACTATGGCTACACCTTC. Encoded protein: CATGDYGYTF.

CDR3 loop: CASRSSGQGTYNEQFF. CDR3 coding DNA: TGTGCCAGCAGGTCTTCGGGACAGGGGACCTACAATGAGCAGTTCTTC. The rearrangement joins TRBV5-6 to TRBJ2-1, with 10 bases lining up with TRBD1. Trimming took 5 bases from V and 2 from J; bases not matched to a gene: 7. The germline CDR1 and CDR2 sequences are SGHDT and YYEEEE. The length of the CDR3 is 16 residues. The full variable domain, completed using reference TRBV5-6 and TRBJ2-1, is DAGVTQSPTHLIKTRGQQVTLRCSPKSGHDTVSWYQQALGQGPQFIFQYYEEEERQRGNFPDRFSGHQFPNYSSELNVNALLLGDSALYLCASRSSGQGTYNEQFFGPGTRLTVL.

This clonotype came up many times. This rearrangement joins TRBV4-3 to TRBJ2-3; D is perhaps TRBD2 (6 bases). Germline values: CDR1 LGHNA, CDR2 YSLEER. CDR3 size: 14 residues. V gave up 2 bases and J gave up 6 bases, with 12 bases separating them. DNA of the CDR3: TGCGCCAGCAGCCAAAGACTAGTGTGGGATACGCAGTATTTT. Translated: CASSQRLVWDTQYF.

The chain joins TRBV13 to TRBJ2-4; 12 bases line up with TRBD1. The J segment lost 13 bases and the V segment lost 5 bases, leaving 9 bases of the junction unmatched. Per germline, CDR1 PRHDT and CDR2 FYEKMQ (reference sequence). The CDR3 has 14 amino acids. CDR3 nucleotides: TGTGCCAGCAGCCGGGGACAGGGGGCGCTTGAGCAGTACTTC. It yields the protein CASSRGQGALEQYF.

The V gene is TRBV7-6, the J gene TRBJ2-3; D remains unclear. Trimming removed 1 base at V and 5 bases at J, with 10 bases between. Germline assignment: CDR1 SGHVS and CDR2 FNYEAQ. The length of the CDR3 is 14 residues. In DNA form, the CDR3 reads TGTGCCAGCAGCTTAGGCGGCTCAGGAGATACGCAGTATTTT. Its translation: CASSLGGSGDTQYF.

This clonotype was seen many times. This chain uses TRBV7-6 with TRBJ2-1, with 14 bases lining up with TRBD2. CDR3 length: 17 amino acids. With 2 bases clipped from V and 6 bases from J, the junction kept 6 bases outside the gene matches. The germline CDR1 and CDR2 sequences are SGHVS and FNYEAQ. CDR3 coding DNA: TGTGCCAGCAGCTTAAGCCCCGGGACTAGCGGGGGCAATGAGCAGTTCTTC. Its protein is CASSLSPGTSGGNEQFF.

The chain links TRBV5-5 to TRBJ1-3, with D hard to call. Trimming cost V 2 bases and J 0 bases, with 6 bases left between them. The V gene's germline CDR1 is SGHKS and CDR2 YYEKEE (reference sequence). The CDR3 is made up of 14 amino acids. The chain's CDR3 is CASSFRTSGNTIYF. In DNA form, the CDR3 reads TGTGCCAGCAGCTTTAGAACCTCTGGAAACACCATATATTTT.

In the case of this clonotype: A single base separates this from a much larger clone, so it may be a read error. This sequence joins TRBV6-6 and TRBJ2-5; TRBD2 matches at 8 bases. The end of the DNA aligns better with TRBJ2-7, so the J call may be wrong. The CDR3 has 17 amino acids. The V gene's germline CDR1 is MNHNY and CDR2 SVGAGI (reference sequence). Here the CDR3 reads CASSYTGTSKPCCEQYF. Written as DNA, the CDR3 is TGTGCCAGCAGTTACACCGGGACTAGTAAACCGTGTTGCGAGCAGTACTTC.

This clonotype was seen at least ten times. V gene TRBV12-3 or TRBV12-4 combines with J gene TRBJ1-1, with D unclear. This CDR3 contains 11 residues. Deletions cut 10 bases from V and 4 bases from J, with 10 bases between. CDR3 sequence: CATGEGTEAFF. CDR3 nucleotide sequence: TGTGCCACCGGGGAGGGCACTGAAGCTTTCTTT.

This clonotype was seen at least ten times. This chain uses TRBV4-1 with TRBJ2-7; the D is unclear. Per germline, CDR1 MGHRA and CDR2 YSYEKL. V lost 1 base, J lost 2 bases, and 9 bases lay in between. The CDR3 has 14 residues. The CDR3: CASSQAYTPYEQYF. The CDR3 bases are TGCGCCAGCAGCCAAGCTTACACTCCCTACGAGCAGTACTTC.

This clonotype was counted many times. The DNA of the CDR3 is TGTGCCATCAGTGATTCGACTAGCGGGGGGAGGGGCGGCGAGCAGTACTTC. This gives the protein CAISDSTSGGRGGEQYF. This chain joins TRBV10-3 and TRBJ2-7, with 13 bases matching TRBD2. The CDR3 has 17 amino acids. V was clipped by 3 bases and J by 6 bases; unmatched bases: 11. CDR1 ENHRY and CDR2 SYGVKD come from the germline V gene.

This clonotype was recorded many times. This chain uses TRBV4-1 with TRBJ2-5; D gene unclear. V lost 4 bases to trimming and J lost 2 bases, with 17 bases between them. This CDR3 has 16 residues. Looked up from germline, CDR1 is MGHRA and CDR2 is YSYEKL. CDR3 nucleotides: TGCGCCAGCAGCCTAGGGATTACCCCCCCACAAGAGACCCAGTACTTC. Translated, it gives CASSLGITPPQETQYF.

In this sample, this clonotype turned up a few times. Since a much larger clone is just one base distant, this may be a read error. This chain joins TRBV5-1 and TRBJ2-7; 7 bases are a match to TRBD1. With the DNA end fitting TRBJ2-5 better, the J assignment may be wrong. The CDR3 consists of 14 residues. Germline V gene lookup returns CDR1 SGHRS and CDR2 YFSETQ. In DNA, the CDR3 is TGCGCCAGCAGCTGGGCAGGGGGTGTAGAGACCCAGTACTTC. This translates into CASSWAGGVETQYF.